This entry lists 30 T cell receptor beta chains sequenced from one sample in a study of low-dose radiotherapy and immunotherapy resistance in tumors. As to time point: after trial treatment. As for treatment: LDRT plus nivolumab, ipilimumab, low-dose cyclophosphamide and aspirin (RACIN trial). TRAV and TRBV primers primed cDNA for both TCRalpha and TCRbeta. A constant-region primer paired with the V-primer adapter amplified TCRs over about 19 PCR cycles. A single record per CDR3 protein comes from TCRdb applying MiXCR to the reads. The data contain roughly 30,000 distinct CDR3 sequences, around 50% of them singletons. Sequenced material: PBMCs, taken after low-dose radiotherapy plus immunotherapy. The origin of the receptors is a male donor with gallbladder cancer.

The chain is built from TRBV27 and TRBJ1-2; D ambiguous. From germline, CDR1 is MNHEY and CDR2 SMNVEV (reference sequence). V shed 6 bases and J shed 8 bases, with 16 bases lying between them. This CDR3 is built from 13 residues. For the CDR3, the DNA is TGTGCCAGCAGCTTGGAGGCGGGGTACGGCTACACCTTC. This gives the protein CASSLEAGYGYTF.

This chain links TRBV6-1 with TRBJ2-3; D remains ambiguous. Per germline, CDR1 MNHNS and CDR2 SASEGT. The V gene lost 0 bases and the J gene lost 2 bases, with 6 bases spanning the gap. The CDR3 is made up of 14 amino acids. The CDR3 coding sequence is TGTGCCAGCAGTGAAGCCAGTGTCACAGATACGCAGTATTTT. This translates into CASSEASVTDTQYF.

This clonotype showed up just once. The CDR3 DNA reads as TGTGCCAGTAGTATAGCTCAGGGGAGCTCAGATACGCAGTATTTT. It encodes CASSIAQGSSDTQYF. This sequence joins TRBV19 and TRBJ2-3; a weak D match, TRBD1 (6 bases). CDR3 length: 15 residues. Germline V gives CDR1 LNHDA, CDR2 SQIVND (reference sequence). Trimming removed 1 base at V and 4 bases at J, with 12 bases between.

By share of the sample, this clonotype is medium-sized. V is TRBV21-1 and J is TRBJ2-1. TRBV21-1 is a recognized pseudogene. CDR3 size: 16 residues. In DNA, the CDR3 is TGTGCCAGCAGCGGCCGAGCAGGCAGCGCCTACAATGAGCAGTTCTTC. It translates to CASSGRAGSAYNEQFF.

The rearrangement links TRBV10-1 to TRBJ2-2; the D gene is possibly TRBD1 (5 bases). The CDR3 is 14 amino acids. CDR1 WNHNN and CDR2 SYGVQD come from the germline V gene (reference sequence). V lost 3 bases to trimming and J lost 3 bases, with 8 bases between them. The CDR3 loop reads CASSDLGDTGELFF. DNA of the CDR3: TGCGCCAGCAGTGACCTAGGGGACACCGGGGAGCTGTTTTTT.

This clonotype was recorded at least ten times. The J gene is TRBJ2-7, the V gene TRBV28; 7 positions match TRBD2. Per germline, CDR1 MDHEN and CDR2 SYDVKM. Trimming removed 3 bases from V and 0 bases from J; junction bases left unmatched: 8. The CDR3 has 16 residues. CDR3 DNA sequence: TGTGCCAGCAGTTTCCACCTAGCGGTCCTCTCCTACGAGCAGTACTTC. It is translated as CASSFHLAVLSYEQYF.

To note about this clonotype: Given a far larger clone just one base away, this is likely a sequencing read error. V usage is TRBV5-1 and J usage is TRBJ2-1; D not resolved. The CDR3 has 13 amino acids. Germline V gene lookup returns CDR1 SGHRS and CDR2 YFSETQ. The ends were cut back, 0 bases at V and 10 bases at J, with 11 bases in the middle. The CDR3 DNA follows: TGCGCCAGCAGCTTGGCCCTAAGCTACGAGCAGTTCTTC. Its translation is CASSLALSYEQFF.

The chain links TRBV20-1 to TRBJ2-6; 10 bases agree with TRBD1. V dropped 1 base and J dropped 2; count of bases not matched to a gene: 5. CDR3 length: 17 residues. Germline V CDR1 and CDR2: DFQATT, SNEGSKA (reference sequence). CDR3 DNA: TGCAGTGCTAGAGTGGGTGACAGGGGGCCTGGGGCCAACGTCCTGACTTTC. It encodes CSARVGDRGPGANVLTF.

V is TRBV3-1 and J is TRBJ2-1; 7 positions agree with TRBD1. This CDR3 has 14 amino acids. CDR1 is LGHDT and CDR2 is YNNKEL in the germline V gene (reference sequence). The trim removed 3 bases at V and 5 bases at J, leaving 4 bases unmatched. In DNA, the CDR3 is TGTGCCAGCAGCCAGGGACAGCTGGACAATGAGCAGTTCTTC. Its translation: CASSQGQLDNEQFF.

This clonotype was seen only once. The rearrangement links TRBV28 to TRBJ1-1; D perhaps matches TRBD1 (6 bases). The CDR3 is 16 amino acids. Between the trimmed V and J ends, which lost 6 bases and 4 bases, there was a span of 21 bases. Per the germline V gene, CDR1 is MDHEN and CDR2 is SYDVKM. CDR3 DNA: TGTGCCAGCAGCCCGGAGGGGGTCGGGAAAGGCACTGAAGCTTTCTTT. It yields the protein CASSPEGVGKGTEAFF.

The chain is built from TRBV9 and TRBJ1-3; D call uncertain. The CDR3 extends over 17 amino acids. Trimming took 1 base from V and 0 from J, leaving 14 bases between them. Per germline, CDR1 SGDLS and CDR2 YYNGEE. The CDR3 loop reads CASSVNPRPTSGNTIYF. The CDR3 bases are TGTGCCAGCAGCGTAAACCCCCGTCCCACCTCTGGAAACACCATATATTTT.

The V and J genes are TRBV15 and TRBJ2-6; tentatively, D is TRBD1 (6 bases). There are 15 residues in the CDR3. Germline V CDR1 and CDR2: LNHNV, YYDKDF (reference sequence). V was trimmed by 5 bases and J by 0 bases, leaving 8 bases between them. CDR3 sequence reads: CATSLGGSGANVLTF. DNA for the CDR3: TGTGCCACCAGCCTAGGGGGCTCTGGGGCCAACGTCCTGACTTTC.

By sample share, this clonotype is medium-sized (0.01 to 0.1%). The genes are TRBV11-2 and TRBJ2-1; D unresolved. The CDR3 is made up of 11 amino acids. Germline lookup yields CDR1 SGHAT and CDR2 FQNNGV. Between the trimmed V and J ends, which lost 3 bases and 5 bases, there was a span of 2 bases. The CDR3 bases are TGTGCCAGCAGCTTTAACAATGAGCAGTTCTTC. Translating gives CASSFNNEQFF.

This clonotype was seen ten or more times. The V gene is TRBV20-1, the J gene TRBJ1-2; no definite D call. The CDR3 runs to 11 residues. Trimming left V 6 bases short and J 5 bases short, with 10 bases between. Germline lookup yields CDR1 DFQATT and CDR2 SNEGSKA (reference sequence). CDR3: CSAADMYGYTF. The CDR3 DNA is TGCAGTGCGGCAGACATGTATGGCTACACCTTC.

This chain uses TRBV7-9 with TRBJ2-6; perhaps D is TRBD1 or TRBD2 (5 bases each). The CDR3 consists of 18 residues. V lost 4 bases to trimming and J lost 0 bases, with 16 bases between them. CDR1 is SEHNR and CDR2 is FQNEAQ in the germline V gene (reference sequence). In DNA, the CDR3 is TGTGCCAGCAGCTCCGGGACGGCCCGAAGCTCTGGGGCCAACGTCCTGACTTTC. Translating gives CASSSGTARSSGANVLTF.

Of note for this clonotype: A far larger clone is off by one base, so a read error is likely. This chain links TRBV20-1 with TRBJ2-1; 7 positions match TRBD1. The junction had 18 bases not matched to a gene; V was cut back by 3 bases and J by 13 bases. From germline, CDR1 is DFQATT and CDR2 SNEGSKA (reference sequence). The CDR3 consists of 15 residues. The CDR3 DNA sequence: TGCAGTGCTAGCGGTGGGCAGGGGGATCGAGAGACCCAGTTCTTC. Translated: CSASGGQGDRETQFF.

The gene calls are TRBV5-6 and TRBJ2-1, with 15 bases matching TRBD2. Germline trimming cut 3 bases from V and 12 bases from J; bases unmatched to any gene: 10. The CDR3 is 16 amino acids. From germline, CDR1 is SGHDT and CDR2 YYEEEE. The CDR3 DNA reads as TGTGCCAGCAGCTACTCAGGACTAGCGGGAGGGGGGGGGCAGTTCTTC. This sequence encodes CASSYSGLAGGGGQFF.

This clonotype has a handful of counts. This chain uses TRBV13 with TRBJ1-6; D is uncertain. CDR3 length: 13 residues. V was clipped by 5 bases and J by 7 bases, with 9 bases between them. Germline lookup yields CDR1 PRHDT and CDR2 FYEKMQ (reference sequence). The CDR3 DNA follows: TGTGCCAGCAGCCCAGAAGTCAATTCACCCCTCCACTTT. As protein: CASSPEVNSPLHF. Full variable domain (missing parts from reference TRBV13 and TRBJ1-6): AAGVIQSPRHLIKEKRETATLKCYPIPRHDTVYWYQQGPGQDPQFLISFYEKMQSDKGSIPDRFSAQQFSDYHSELNMSSLELGDSALYFCASSPEVNSPLHFGNGTRLTVT.

The chain is built from TRBV20-1 and TRBJ1-2, with D perhaps matching TRBD1 (6 bases). Germline values: CDR1 DFQATT, CDR2 SNEGSKA (reference sequence). The V gene lost 3 bases and the J gene lost 4 bases, with 18 bases spanning the gap. The CDR3 spans 15 residues. CDR3: CSASSETGFSYGYTF. The CDR3 nucleotides are TGCAGTGCTAGCAGCGAAACAGGGTTTAGCTATGGCTACACCTTC.

At least ten counts were recorded for this clonotype. The V gene is TRBV7-8, the J gene TRBJ1-5; D unresolved. The germline V gene encodes CDR1 SGHVS and CDR2 FQNEAQ. V was shortened by 2 bases and J by 4 bases, with 9 bases between the two germline ends. This CDR3 region has 14 residues. CDR3 DNA: TGTGCCAGCAGCTTAACTAACAGTAATCAGCCCCAGCATTTT. Protein: CASSLTNSNQPQHF.

This clonotype is medium-sized by share. The V gene is TRBV20-1, the J gene TRBJ2-3; D tentatively reads TRBD1 or TRBD2 (7 bases each). This CDR3 contains 17 residues. With 3 bases removed from V and 3 bases from J, the gap between germline ends came to 22 bases. Germline V gene data show CDR1 as DFQATT and CDR2 as SNEGSKA (reference sequence). DNA for the CDR3: TGCAGTGCTAGTAATGCCCGGGGAGGGGGCGTGACAGATACGCAGTATTTT. It specifies CSASNARGGGVTDTQYF.

The chain recombines TRBV6-2 or TRBV6-3 with TRBJ2-7, with a tentative D call TRBD1 (6 bases). Germline CDR1 is MNHEY and CDR2 is SVGEGT. Trimming took 5 bases from V and 4 from J, leaving 12 bases between them. The CDR3 spans 13 residues. The chain's CDR3 is CASSKQGWYEQYF. The CDR3 DNA is TGTGCCAGCAGTAAACAGGGTTGGTACGAGCAGTACTTC.

V is TRBV12-3 or TRBV12-4 and J is TRBJ2-7; no definite D call. CDR3 size: 13 residues. V lost 5 bases and J lost 2, with 10 bases in between. DNA for the CDR3: TGTGCCAGCAGTCACCAGTATACCTACGAGCAGTACTTC. Residues: CASSHQYTYEQYF.

There are many counts of this clonotype. The J gene is TRBJ2-2, the V gene TRBV24-1; no reliable D call. From germline, CDR1 is KGHDR and CDR2 SFDVKD. The germline V and J ends were trimmed by 6 bases and 1 base, with 11 bases remaining between them. This CDR3 region has 15 residues. The CDR3 coding sequence is TGTGCCACCAGTACATCGACTGGGAACACCGGGGAGCTGTTTTTT. Amino acid sequence: CATSTSTGNTGELFF.

The chain links TRBV7-2 to TRBJ1-3, with TRBD1 matching 8 bases. With 4 bases clipped from V and 2 bases from J, the junction kept 4 bases outside the gene matches. Germline-derived CDR1 and CDR2 are SGHTA and FQGNSA. This CDR3 is built from 15 residues. CDR3 nucleotides: TGTGCCAGCAGCTCAGACAGGGGCACTGGAAACACCATATATTTT. It codes for CASSSDRGTGNTIYF.

Many counts were recorded for this clonotype. The genes are TRBV12-3 or TRBV12-4 and TRBJ2-2; 7 nucleotides align to TRBD1. The V segment lost 6 bases and the J segment 0 bases; nucleotides outside the gene matches: 4. This CDR3 has 15 residues. CDR3 bases: TGTGCCAGCAGCAGGGGACAGCCGAACACCGGGGAGCTGTTTTTT. This gives the protein CASSRGQPNTGELFF.

This chain uses TRBV6-2 or TRBV6-3 with TRBJ1-1; D perhaps matches TRBD1 (5 bases). Germline V gene data show CDR1 as MNHEY and CDR2 as SVGEGT. The V and J ends lost 4 bases and 4 bases respectively, with 13 bases between them. This CDR3 has 14 residues. The CDR3 reads CASSWVGGATEAFF. CDR3 nucleotide sequence: TGTGCCAGCAGTTGGGTTGGTGGGGCCACTGAAGCTTTCTTT.

In regard to this clonotype: This sequence is one base from a far larger clone and is likely a read error. The V call is TRBV5-4, the J call TRBJ2-1; D remains ambiguous. V was shortened by 0 bases and J by 13 bases, with 23 bases between the two germline ends. The V gene's germline CDR1 is SGHNT and CDR2 YYREEE (reference sequence). The CDR3 covers 16 residues. CDR3 residues: CASSLDISVRQETQFF. The DNA for the CDR3 is TGTGCCAGCAGCTTGGATATCTCGGTCAGACAAGAGACCCAGTTCTTC.

This clonotype was found a few times. This chain uses TRBV5-1 with TRBJ2-7; 7 bases line up with TRBD1. Losses at the gene ends were 4 bases for V and 2 bases for J; bases not matched to a gene: 6. CDR1 and CDR2 (germline): SGHRS, YFSETQ. CDR3 length: 14 amino acids. The CDR3 reads CASSEKTGTYEQYF. In DNA form, the CDR3 reads TGCGCCAGCAGCGAAAAGACAGGGACCTACGAGCAGTACTTC.

This clonotype ranks as medium-sized. This CDR3 is CASSEWGSGANVLTF. For the CDR3, the DNA is TGTGCCAGCAGTGAATGGGGGTCTGGGGCCAACGTCCTGACTTTC. The chain is built from TRBV6-2 or TRBV6-3 and TRBJ2-6; possibly TRBD1 or TRBD2 for D (5 bases each). The germline V and J ends were trimmed by 5 bases and 1 base, with 9 bases remaining between them. The length of the CDR3 is 15 residues. The V gene's germline CDR1 is MNHEY and CDR2 SVGEGT.